This TCR beta chain was found in a study of T-cell memory formation after mild COVID-19. Notes on the study in general: Contracting clones from day 15 to 85 showed balanced CD4/CD8; later expanders favored CD4+.

Of note for this clonotype: Its target is unknown.

Trimming shortened V by 0 bases and J by 6 bases, and 14 bases separated the two germline ends. This CDR3 contains 15 residues. Germline loops: CDR1 SGDLS, CDR2 YYNGEE. From the 5' RACE reads, TCRdb called clonotypes with MiXCR, one entry per CDR3 protein. The sample lists roughly 240,000 distinct CDR3 sequences; under 20% were seen once. This TCR was recovered from a young man who had mild COVID-19 (a few samples of this study predate the infection). Cell type and time point are not known. The chain recombines TRBV9 with TRBJ2-3; D unresolved. Material: PBMCs or a T cell subset sorted from them (not recorded which). CDR3 in amino acids: CASSVETGEADTQYF. DNA of the CDR3: TGTGCCAGCAGCGTAGAAACGGGTGAGGCGGATACGCAGTATTTT. Looking up the rest from reference TRBV9 and TRBJ2-3 gives the full variable domain: DSGVTQTPKHLITATGQRVTLRCSPRSGDLSVYWYQQSLDQGLQFLIQYYNGEERAKGNILERFSAQQFPDLHSELNLSSLELGDSALYFCASSVETGEADTQYFGPGTRLTVL.